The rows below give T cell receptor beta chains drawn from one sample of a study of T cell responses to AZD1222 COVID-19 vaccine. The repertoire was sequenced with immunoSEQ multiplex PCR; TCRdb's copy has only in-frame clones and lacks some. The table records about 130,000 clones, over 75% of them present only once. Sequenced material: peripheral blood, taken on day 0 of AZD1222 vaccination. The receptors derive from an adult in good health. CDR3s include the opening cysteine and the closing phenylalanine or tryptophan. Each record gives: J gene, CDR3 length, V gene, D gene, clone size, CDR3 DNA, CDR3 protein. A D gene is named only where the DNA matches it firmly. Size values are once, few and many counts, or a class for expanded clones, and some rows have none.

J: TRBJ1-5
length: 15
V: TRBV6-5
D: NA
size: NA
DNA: TGTGCCAGCGGGGCAGGGAAGCGAGCCAATCAGCCCCAGCATTTT
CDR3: CASGAGKRANQPQHF

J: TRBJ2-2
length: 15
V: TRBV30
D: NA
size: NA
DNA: TGTGCCTGGGGAGGGCAGCTTACGAACACCGGGGAGCTGTTTTTT
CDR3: CAWGGQLTNTGELFF

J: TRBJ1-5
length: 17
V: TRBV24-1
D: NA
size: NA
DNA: TGTGCCACCAGTGGTGCGGACACGCGTAATAGCAATCAGCCCCAGCATTTT
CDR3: CATSGADTRNSNQPQHF

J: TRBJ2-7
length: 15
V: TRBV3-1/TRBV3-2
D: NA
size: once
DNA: TGTGCCAGCAGCCTGGCAGGGAGGGGGCCGTACGAGCAGTACTTC
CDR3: CASSLAGRGPYEQYF

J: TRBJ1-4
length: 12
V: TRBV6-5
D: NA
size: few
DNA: TGTGCCAGCAAGCTAGCTAATGAAAAACTGTTTTTT
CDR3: CASKLANEKLFF

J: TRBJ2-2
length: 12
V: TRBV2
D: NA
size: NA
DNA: TGTGCCAGCGACAGGAATCCCGGGGAGCTGTTTTTT
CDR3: CASDRNPGELFF

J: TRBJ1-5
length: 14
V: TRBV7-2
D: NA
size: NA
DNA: TGTGCCAGCAGTTTCCCAGGAAGCAATCAGCCCCAGCATTTT
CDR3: CASSFPGSNQPQHF

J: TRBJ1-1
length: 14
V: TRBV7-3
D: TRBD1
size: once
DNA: TGTGCCAGCAGCCTCGACGCCAGACAGGGTGAAGCTTTCTTT
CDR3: CASSLDARQGEAFF

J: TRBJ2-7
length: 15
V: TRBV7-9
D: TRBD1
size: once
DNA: TGTGCCAGCAGCATCCGGGACAGGGGGCACTACGAGCAGTACTTC
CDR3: CASSIRDRGHYEQYF

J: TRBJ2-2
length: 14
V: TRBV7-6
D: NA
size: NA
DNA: TGTGCCAGCAGCCCCGTGGGGAACACCGGGGAGCTGTTTTTT
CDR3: CASSPVGNTGELFF

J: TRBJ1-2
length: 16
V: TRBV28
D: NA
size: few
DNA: TGTGCCAGCAGACCACTACAGGGCCGTGAGTACTATGGCTACACCTTC
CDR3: CASRPLQGREYYGYTF

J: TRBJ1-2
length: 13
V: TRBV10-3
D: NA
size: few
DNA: TGTGCCATCAGCTTCCAGGGAAACTATGGCTACACCTTC
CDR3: CAISFQGNYGYTF

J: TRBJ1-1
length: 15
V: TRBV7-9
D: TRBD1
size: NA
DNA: TGTGCCAGCAGACCCGGGACAGGATTGAACACTGAAGCTTTCTTT
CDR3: CASRPGTGLNTEAFF

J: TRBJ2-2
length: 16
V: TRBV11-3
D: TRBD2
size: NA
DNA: TGTGCCAGCAGGCCTACCCAGCGGGAGGTTGCCGGGGAGCTGTTTTTT
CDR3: CASRPTQREVAGELFF

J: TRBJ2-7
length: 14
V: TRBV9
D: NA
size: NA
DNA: TGTGCCAGCAGCATCGGTCGATGGAACTACGAGCAGTACTTC
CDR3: CASSIGRWNYEQYF

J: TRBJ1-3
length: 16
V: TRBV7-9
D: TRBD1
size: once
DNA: TGTGCCAGCAGCTTAGGAATACAGGGGTCAGGAAACACCATATATTTT
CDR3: CASSLGIQGSGNTIYF

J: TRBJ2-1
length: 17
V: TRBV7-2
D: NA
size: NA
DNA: TGTGCCAGCAGCTCCGATATTCGTAGGGGGTCCTACAATGAGCAGTTCTTC
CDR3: CASSSDIRRGSYNEQFF

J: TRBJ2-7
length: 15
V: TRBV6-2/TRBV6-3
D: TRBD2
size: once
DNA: TGTGCCAGCAGTTACTACGGCGGGAGAAACTACGAGCAGTACTTC
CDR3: CASSYYGGRNYEQYF

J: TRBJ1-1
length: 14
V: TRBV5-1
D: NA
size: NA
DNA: TGCGCCAGCAGCTCCGCTCTCGGGGGGACTGAAGCTTTCTTT
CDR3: CASSSALGGTEAFF

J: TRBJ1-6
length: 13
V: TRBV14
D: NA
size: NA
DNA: TGTGCCAGCAGCCCCACAGTGAATTCACCCCTCCACTTT
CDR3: CASSPTVNSPLHF

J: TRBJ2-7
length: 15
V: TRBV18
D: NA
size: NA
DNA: TGTGCCAGCTCACCCTTCCCGGGGACTTCCTACGAGCAGTACTTC
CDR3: CASSPFPGTSYEQYF

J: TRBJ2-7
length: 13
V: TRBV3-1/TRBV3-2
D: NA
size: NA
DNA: TGTGCCAGCAGCCATCGAGGGTTCTACGAGCAGTACTTC
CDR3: CASSHRGFYEQYF

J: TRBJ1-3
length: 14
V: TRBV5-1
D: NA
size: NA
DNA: TGCGCCAGCAGCTTGGCCGGGCGAGGGGACACCATATATTTT
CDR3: CASSLAGRGDTIYF

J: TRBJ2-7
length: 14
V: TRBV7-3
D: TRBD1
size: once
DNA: TGTGCCAGCAGCTTAACGACAGGGGGCTACGAGCAGTACTTC
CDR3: CASSLTTGGYEQYF

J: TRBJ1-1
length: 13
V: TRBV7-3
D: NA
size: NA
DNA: TGTGCCAGCAGCGCCGGGTCGTACACTGAAGCTTTCTTT
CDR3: CASSAGSYTEAFF

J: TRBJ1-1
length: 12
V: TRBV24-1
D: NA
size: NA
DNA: TGTGCCACCAGTAGGTCTGACGCTGAAGCTTTCTTT
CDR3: CATSRSDAEAFF